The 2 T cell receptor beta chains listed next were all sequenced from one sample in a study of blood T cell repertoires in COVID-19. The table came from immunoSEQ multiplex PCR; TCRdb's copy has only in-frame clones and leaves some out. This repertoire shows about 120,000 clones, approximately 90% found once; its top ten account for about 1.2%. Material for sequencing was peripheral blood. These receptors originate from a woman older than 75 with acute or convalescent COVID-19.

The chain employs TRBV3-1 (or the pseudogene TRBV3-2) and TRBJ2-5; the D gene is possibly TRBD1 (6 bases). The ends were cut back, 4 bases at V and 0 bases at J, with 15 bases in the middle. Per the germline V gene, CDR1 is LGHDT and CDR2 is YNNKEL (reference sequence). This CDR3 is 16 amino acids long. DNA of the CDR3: TGTGCCAGCAGCCCAACAGGGACACAGTACCAAGAGACCCAGTACTTC. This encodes CASSPTGTQYQETQYF.

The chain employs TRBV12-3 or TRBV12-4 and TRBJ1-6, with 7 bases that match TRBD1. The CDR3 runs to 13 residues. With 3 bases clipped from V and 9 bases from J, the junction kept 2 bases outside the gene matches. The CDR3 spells CASSFNRGSPLHF. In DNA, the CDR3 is TGTGCCAGCAGTTTTAACAGGGGTTCACCCCTCCACTTT.